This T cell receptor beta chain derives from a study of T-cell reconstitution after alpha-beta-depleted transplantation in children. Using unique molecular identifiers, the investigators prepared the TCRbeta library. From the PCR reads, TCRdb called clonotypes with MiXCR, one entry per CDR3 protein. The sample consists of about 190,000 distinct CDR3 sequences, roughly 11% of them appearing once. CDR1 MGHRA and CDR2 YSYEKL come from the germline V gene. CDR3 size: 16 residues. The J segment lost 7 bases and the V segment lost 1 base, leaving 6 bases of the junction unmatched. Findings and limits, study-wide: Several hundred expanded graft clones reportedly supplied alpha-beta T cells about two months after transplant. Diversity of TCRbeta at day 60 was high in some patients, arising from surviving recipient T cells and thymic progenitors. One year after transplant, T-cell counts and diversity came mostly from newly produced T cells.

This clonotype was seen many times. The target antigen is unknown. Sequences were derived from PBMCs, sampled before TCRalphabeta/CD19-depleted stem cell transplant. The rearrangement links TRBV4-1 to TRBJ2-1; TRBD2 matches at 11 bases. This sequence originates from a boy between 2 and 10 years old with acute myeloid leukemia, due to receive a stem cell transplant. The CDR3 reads CASSQGDRLAGNEQFF. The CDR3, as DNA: TGCGCCAGCAGCCAAGGGGATCGACTAGCGGGGAATGAGCAGTTCTTC.